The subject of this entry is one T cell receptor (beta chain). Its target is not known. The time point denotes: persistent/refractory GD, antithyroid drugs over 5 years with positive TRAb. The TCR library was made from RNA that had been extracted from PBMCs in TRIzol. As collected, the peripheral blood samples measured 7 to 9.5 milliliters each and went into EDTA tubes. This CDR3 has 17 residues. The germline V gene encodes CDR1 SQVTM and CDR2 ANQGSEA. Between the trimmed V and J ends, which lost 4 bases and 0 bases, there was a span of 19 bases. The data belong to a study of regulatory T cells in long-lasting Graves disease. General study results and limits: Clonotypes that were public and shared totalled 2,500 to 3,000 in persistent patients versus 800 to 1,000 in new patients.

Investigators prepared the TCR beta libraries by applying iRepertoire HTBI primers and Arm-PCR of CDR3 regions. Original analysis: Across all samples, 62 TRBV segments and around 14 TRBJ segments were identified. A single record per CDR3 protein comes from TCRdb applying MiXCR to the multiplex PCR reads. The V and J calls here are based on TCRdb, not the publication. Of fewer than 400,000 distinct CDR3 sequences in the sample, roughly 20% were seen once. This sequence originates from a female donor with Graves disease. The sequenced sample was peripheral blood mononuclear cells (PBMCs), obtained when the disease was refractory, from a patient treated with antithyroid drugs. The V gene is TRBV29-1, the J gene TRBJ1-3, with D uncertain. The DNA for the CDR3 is TGCAGCGTTGTGGGAAGACCGATCGAAAGCTCTGGAAACACCATATATTTT. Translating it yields CSVVGRPIESSGNTIYF.